One sample yielded the 13 T cell receptor beta chains listed below, sequenced in a study of multiple sclerosis patients with progressive multifocal leukoencephalopathy. Regarding time point: before natalizumab initiation. This table comes from immunoSEQ multiplex PCR, and its TCRdb copy is limited to in-frame clones, with some not included. The sample yields under 40,000 clones, 80% to 95% seen once. The sequenced sample consisted of PBMCs. The source of these receptors is a man between 25 and 39 years old with multiple sclerosis.

This chain connects TRBV4-3 to TRBJ2-7, with D perhaps TRBD2 (7 bases). Germline CDR1 reads LGHNA; CDR2 reads YSLEER. Trimming took 4 bases from V and 4 from J, leaving 14 bases between them. The CDR3 totals 14 residues. The CDR3: CASSPRGGEYEQYF. CDR3 bases: TGCGCCAGCAGCCCCCGAGGGGGGGAGTACGAGCAGTACTTC.

This chain uses TRBV19 with TRBJ1-2; D is unresolved. The CDR3 has 17 residues. Looked up from germline, CDR1 is LNHDA and CDR2 is SQIVND (reference sequence). Trimming removed 3 bases from V and 4 bases from J, with 21 bases in between. The CDR3 protein is CASSIHSRIGRLYGYTF. As DNA, the CDR3 is TGTGCCAGTAGTATCCACTCTCGAATAGGTCGACTCTATGGCTACACCTTC.

This clone has only a few counts. The J gene is TRBJ1-2, the V gene TRBV6-4, with D maybe TRBD1 (5 bases). The CDR3 is 14 residues long. CDR1 is MRHNA and CDR2 is SNTAGT in the germline V gene. The ends were cut back, 6 bases at V and 7 bases at J, with 18 bases in the middle. The CDR3 loop is CASSRDQGIGGYTF. The CDR3 nucleotides read TGTGCCAGCAGCCGGGACCAAGGGATTGGTGGCTACACCTTC.

The V call is TRBV30, the J call TRBJ1-1; D is unclear. V lost 0 bases to trimming and J lost 2 bases, with 7 bases between them. CDR1 is GTSNPN, CDR2 SVGIG, per germline (reference sequence). The CDR3 is made up of 13 amino acids. CDR3: CAWSVFGNTEAFF. In DNA form, the CDR3 reads TGTGCCTGGAGTGTATTCGGTAACACTGAAGCTTTCTTT. The whole variable domain, filled in from reference TRBV30 and TRBJ1-1, reads SQTIHQWPATLVQPVGSPLSLECTVEGTSNPNLYWYRQAAGRGLQLLFYSVGIGQISSEVPQNLSASRPQDRQFILSSKKLLLSDSGFYLCAWSVFGNTEAFFGQGTRLTVV.

This sequence joins TRBV2 and TRBJ1-1; 7 bases fit TRBD1. This CDR3 has 13 amino acids. The germline V gene encodes CDR1 SNHLY and CDR2 FYNNEI. Trimming removed 5 bases from V and 5 bases from J; junction bases left unmatched: 5. The CDR3 DNA reads TGTGCCAGCAGTCGGACAGGTGTTACTGAAGCTTTCTTT. The encoded protein is CASSRTGVTEAFF. The full variable domain, its missing parts supplied by reference TRBV2 and TRBJ1-1, is EPEVTQTPSHQVTQMGQEVILRCVPISNHLYFYWYRQILGQKVEFLVSFYNNEISEKSEIFDDQFSVERPDGSNFTLKIRSTKLEDSAMYFCASSRTGVTEAFFGQGTRLTVV.

Turning to this clone: A read error may account for a junction end that differs from germline. The chain employs TRBV9 and TRBJ2-7; 7 bases match TRBD1. The germline gives CDR1 SGDLS, CDR2 YYNGEE. The CDR3 is 15 residues long. This CDR3 is CASSVGYRGIYEQNF. Written as DNA, the CDR3 is TGTGCCAGCAGCGTAGGGTACAGGGGAATTTACGAGCAGAACTTC.

The chain recombines TRBV6-5 with TRBJ2-7; D ambiguous. The CDR3 runs to 15 residues. Trimming pared 0 bases from V and 2 bases from J, leaving 11 bases between. CDR1 and CDR2 from the germline V gene are MNHEY and SVGAGI. The CDR3: CASSYSKTRPYEQYF. The CDR3 region has the DNA TGTGCCAGCAGTTACTCGAAAACACGCCCCTACGAGCAGTACTTC.

Worth noting for this clone: The germline gene is not matched at one end of the junction; a read error may be the cause. The V and J genes are TRBV7-2 and TRBJ1-2; weak D call: TRBD1 (5 bases). CDR3 size: 14 residues. Germline lookup yields CDR1 SGHTA and CDR2 FQGNSA. CDR3 in amino acids: CASGFMTANYGYTF. CDR3 nucleotide sequence: TGTGCCAGCGGCTTCATGACAGCAAACTATGGCTACACCTTC.

The chain has TRBV25-1 and TRBJ1-1; 9 bases agree with TRBD1. The CDR3 is made up of 14 amino acids. The J segment lost 6 bases and the V segment lost 6 bases, leaving 8 bases of the junction unmatched. Germline-derived CDR1 and CDR2 are MGHDK and SYGVNS. The CDR3 is CASSPTGGSAEAFF. The CDR3 DNA follows: TGTGCCAGCAGCCCGACAGGGGGGAGCGCTGAAGCTTTCTTT.

The chain links TRBV11-2 to TRBJ1-2, with D uncertain. This CDR3 has 11 amino acids. Trimming pared 6 bases from V and 6 bases from J, leaving 8 bases between. In germline, CDR1 is SGHAT, CDR2 FQNNGV. CDR3 protein: CASSPTDGYTF. CDR3 coding DNA: TGTGCCAGCAGTCCCACGGATGGCTACACCTTC. The whole variable domain, remainder taken from reference TRBV11-2 and TRBJ1-2, is EAGVAQSPRYKIIEKRQSVAFWCNPISGHATLYWYQQILGQGPKLLIQFQNNGVVDDSQLPKDRFSAERLKGVDSTLKIQPAKLEDSAVYLCASSPTDGYTFGSGTRLTVV.

The chain couples TRBV7-9 to TRBJ2-5; D possibly uses TRBD1 or TRBD2 (5 bases each). CDR3 length: 14 residues. Trimming cost V 3 bases and J 2 bases, with 10 bases left between them. In germline, CDR1 is SEHNR, CDR2 FQNEAQ (reference sequence). The CDR3 sequence: CASSFRDGQETQYF. In DNA form, the CDR3 reads TGTGCCAGCAGCTTCCGGGACGGTCAAGAGACCCAGTACTTC.

In DNA, the CDR3 is TGCGCCAGCAGCTTGGAGGGACTAGCGGGACGCGAGCAGTACTTC. Its translation: CASSLEGLAGREQYF. The gene calls are TRBV5-1 and TRBJ2-7, with 13 bases matching TRBD2. Germline V CDR1 and CDR2: SGHRS, YFSETQ. The CDR3 runs to 15 residues. V was pared by 0 bases and J by 6 bases, with 3 bases of the junction left unmatched.

V gene TRBV21-1 combines with J gene TRBJ2-3. TRBV21-1 has pseudogene status. The CDR3 covers 13 residues. CDR3 bases: TGTGCCAGCAGCCTCAGGGAGTCGGATACGCAGTATTTT. Protein product: CASSLRESDTQYF.